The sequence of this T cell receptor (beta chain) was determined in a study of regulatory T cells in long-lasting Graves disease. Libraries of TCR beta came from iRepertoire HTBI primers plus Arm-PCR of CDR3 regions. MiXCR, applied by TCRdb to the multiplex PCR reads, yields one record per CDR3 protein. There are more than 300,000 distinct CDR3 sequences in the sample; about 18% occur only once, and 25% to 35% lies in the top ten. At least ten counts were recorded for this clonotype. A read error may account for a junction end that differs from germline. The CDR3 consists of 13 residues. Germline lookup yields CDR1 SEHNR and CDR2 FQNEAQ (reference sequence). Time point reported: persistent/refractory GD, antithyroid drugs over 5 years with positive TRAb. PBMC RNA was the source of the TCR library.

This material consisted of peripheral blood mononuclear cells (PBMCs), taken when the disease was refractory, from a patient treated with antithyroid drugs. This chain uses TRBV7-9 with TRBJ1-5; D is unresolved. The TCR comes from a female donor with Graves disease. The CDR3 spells CASSLARDQPQHF. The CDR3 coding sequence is TGTGCTAGCAGCTTAGCCCGGGATCAGCCCCAGCATTTT.